These 18 T cell receptor beta chains were sequenced from one sample in a study of shared clonotypes between healthy human individuals. Repertoires were generated with immunoSEQ multiplex PCR, while TCRdb's copy carries only in-frame clones and drops some. The table includes more than 500,000 clones, approximately 95% detected once. Sequencing used naive CD4+ T cells sorted from blood. The subset was: CD45RA+ positively selected. These receptors came from a woman in her 30s in good health.

This chain uses TRBV19 with TRBJ2-6; 11 bases line up with TRBD1. The V segment lost 5 bases and the J segment 3 bases; nucleotides outside the gene matches: 9. The CDR3 is made up of 18 amino acids. Per the germline V gene, CDR1 is LNHDA and CDR2 is SQIVND (reference sequence). CDR3 sequence (DNA): TGTGCCAGTAGTCTACGGGACAGGGGGGATTATGGGGCCAACGTCCTGACTTTC. Protein sequence: CASSLRDRGDYGANVLTF.

V gene TRBV19 combines with J gene TRBJ2-6; D might be TRBD2 (6 bases). The length of the CDR3 is 19 residues. The V and J ends lost 3 bases and 0 bases respectively, with 18 bases between them. Germline assignment: CDR1 LNHDA and CDR2 SQIVND (reference sequence). Written as DNA, the CDR3 is TGTGCCAGTAGTATCTCCGTCGGACGGGGACTCTCTGGGGCCAACGTCCTGACTTTC. This sequence encodes CASSISVGRGLSGANVLTF. Drawing the rest from reference TRBV19 and TRBJ2-6, the complete variable domain is DGGITQSPKYLFRKEGQNVTLSCEQNLNHDAMYWYRQDPGQGLRLIYYSQIVNDFQKGDIAEGYSVSREKKESFPLTVTSAQKNPTAFYLCASSISVGRGLSGANVLTFGAGSRLTVL.

This chain connects TRBV7-2 to TRBJ2-1; maybe TRBD2 (6 bases). CDR3 size: 15 residues. Germline assignment: CDR1 SGHTA and CDR2 FQGNSA. V lost 1 base, J lost 8 bases, and 15 bases lay in between. CDR3 coding DNA: TGTGCCAGCAGCTTAGTAGCGGCCGGGATGCATGAGCAGTTCTTC. Translated: CASSLVAAGMHEQFF.

The rearrangement links TRBV11-2 to TRBJ2-5, with a tentative D call TRBD2 (6 bases). V gave up 4 bases and J gave up 5 bases, with 20 bases separating them. The germline gives CDR1 SGHAT, CDR2 FQNNGV. The CDR3 spans 16 residues. CDR3 amino acids: CASSSESGVAGETQYF. The CDR3 DNA reads as TGTGCCAGCAGCTCAGAATCGGGAGTTGCTGGGGAGACCCAGTACTTC.

The J gene is TRBJ1-2, the V gene TRBV19, with unresolved D. This CDR3 is 13 amino acids long. V gave up 3 bases and J gave up 4 bases, with 9 bases separating them. Germline CDR1 is LNHDA and CDR2 is SQIVND (reference sequence). CDR3 amino acids: CASSIGLGYGYTF. The DNA of the CDR3 is TGTGCCAGTAGTATTGGGCTGGGCTATGGCTACACCTTC. The variable domain in full, with the rest retrieved from reference TRBV19 and TRBJ1-2, is DGGITQSPKYLFRKEGQNVTLSCEQNLNHDAMYWYRQDPGQGLRLIYYSQIVNDFQKGDIAEGYSVSREKKESFPLTVTSAQKNPTAFYLCASSIGLGYGYTFGSGTRLTVV.

The chain employs TRBV5-1 and TRBJ2-3; D may be TRBD2 (5 bases). Trimming stripped 2 bases from V and 5 bases from J, with 12 bases between. Per germline, CDR1 SGHRS and CDR2 YFSETQ. The CDR3 has 14 residues. The CDR3 reads CASSFPSGLDTQYF. The CDR3 nucleotides read TGCGCCAGCAGCTTCCCGTCGGGGTTAGATACGCAGTATTTT.

This chain connects TRBV28 to TRBJ1-2; D not certain. V dropped 8 bases and J dropped 8 bases, with 15 bases sitting between them. CDR1 is MDHEN, CDR2 SYDVKM, per germline. CDR3 length equals 12 residues. The CDR3 protein is CASRVRERGYTF. The CDR3 DNA reads as TGTGCCAGCCGCGTTCGCGAAAGGGGCTACACCTTC.

The CDR3 coding sequence is TGTGCCAGTAGTACTGCCTCACGAGGGGGGAGCGCTGAAGCTTTCTTT. This translates into CASSTASRGGSAEAFF. The gene calls are TRBV19 and TRBJ1-1; possibly TRBD1 for D (6 bases). V was cut by 4 bases and J by 6 bases, with 21 bases left in between. The CDR3 runs to 16 residues. Germline V gene data show CDR1 as LNHDA and CDR2 as SQIVND (reference sequence).

This chain uses TRBV7-2 with TRBJ1-1, with no clear D. Per germline, CDR1 SGHTA and CDR2 FQGNSA. The CDR3 spans 14 residues. Trimming cost V 1 base and J 0 bases, with 6 bases left between them. The CDR3 spells CASSLEYVNTEAFF. The CDR3 region has the DNA TGTGCCAGCAGCTTAGAGTATGTGAACACTGAAGCTTTCTTT.

The chain carries TRBV28 and TRBJ2-5; either TRBD1 or TRBD2 may supply D (5 bases each). The germline V and J ends were trimmed by 4 bases and 4 bases, with 22 bases remaining between them. Germline-derived CDR1 and CDR2 are MDHEN and SYDVKM. The CDR3 is made up of 17 amino acids. The CDR3 spells CASSSYLRGVGVETQYF. The CDR3 DNA is TGTGCCAGCAGTTCATACCTGAGGGGAGTGGGGGTAGAGACCCAGTACTTC. Full variable domain (missing parts from reference TRBV28 and TRBJ2-5): DVKVTQSSRYLVKRTGEKVFLECVQDMDHENMFWYRQDPGLGLRLIYFSYDVKMKEKGDIPEGYSVSREKKERFSLILESASTNQTSMYLCASSSYLRGVGVETQYFGPGTRLLVL.

This chain links TRBV10-3 with TRBJ2-2; the match to TRBD1 covers 12 bases. The CDR3 totals 15 residues. Germline lookup yields CDR1 ENHRY and CDR2 SYGVKD. V shed 6 bases, J shed 2 bases, and the junction held 1 base outside the gene matches. The CDR3 reads CAIRGQGANTGELFF. The CDR3 DNA reads TGTGCCATCAGGGGACAGGGGGCTAACACCGGGGAGCTGTTTTTT.

The chain links TRBV6-4 to TRBJ1-1; 7 nucleotides align to TRBD1. Germline V lookup: CDR1 MRHNA, CDR2 SNTAGT. This CDR3 contains 14 residues. V lost 0 bases, J lost 11 bases, and 9 bases stayed unmatched. Here the CDR3 reads CASSDSIARGVAFF. The CDR3 DNA sequence: TGTGCCAGCAGTGACTCGATTGCCAGGGGGGTTGCTTTCTTT.

The rearrangement joins TRBV5-1 to TRBJ2-3, with 9 nucleotides matching TRBD2. This CDR3 is 15 amino acids long. Trimming cost V 4 bases and J 6 bases; bases outside gene matches: 9. Germline-derived CDR1 and CDR2 are SGHRS and YFSETQ. CDR3 amino acids: CASSRSAGGPDTQYF. In nucleotides, the CDR3 is TGCGCCAGCAGCCGGTCCGCGGGAGGGCCGGATACGCAGTATTTT.

The chain employs TRBV13 and TRBJ2-7; 9 positions match TRBD1. V dropped 4 bases and J dropped 0; count of bases not matched to a gene: 4. The CDR3 length is 15 residues. Germline CDR1 is PRHDT and CDR2 is FYEKMQ (reference sequence). The CDR3 DNA reads as TGTGCCAGCAGCTCGAGGACAGGGGCCTCCTACGAGCAGTACTTC. Encoded protein: CASSSRTGASYEQYF.

This clone occurred once. The chain joins TRBV11-2 to TRBJ2-7, with TRBD1 matching over 8 bases. The length of the CDR3 is 16 residues. Germline lookup yields CDR1 SGHAT and CDR2 FQNNGV. V was clipped by 7 bases and J by 2 bases; unmatched bases: 13. As DNA, the CDR3 is TGTGCCAGCAACTCGGAGGGGATACAGGGGGCCTACGAGCAGTACTTC. Translated: CASNSEGIQGAYEQYF.

This clone was recorded a few times. This chain uses TRBV18 with TRBJ1-5, with D unresolved. The CDR3 totals 13 residues. Trimming stripped 8 bases from V and 3 bases from J, with 11 bases between. Germline lookup yields CDR1 KGHSH and CDR2 LQKENI. CDR3 nucleotide sequence: TGTGCCAGCGGAGGCAGCTTCAATCAGCCCCAGCATTTT. Residues: CASGGSFNQPQHF.

The chain is built from TRBV28 and TRBJ2-7, with D tentatively TRBD1 (6 bases). The V gene's germline CDR1 is MDHEN and CDR2 SYDVKM. The CDR3 is made up of 13 amino acids. V lost 5 bases, J lost 5 bases, and 13 bases lay in between. The DNA of the CDR3 is TGTGCCAGCAGTGGGGGCGCCCCCGACGAGCAGTACTTC. This encodes CASSGGAPDEQYF.

The chain has TRBV28 and TRBJ2-1, with D maybe TRBD2 (5 bases). The germline V gene has CDR1 MDHEN and CDR2 SYDVKM. This CDR3 comprises 12 residues. Trimming removed 7 bases from V and 7 bases from J, with 11 bases in between. The CDR3 loop is CASKEGVNEQFF. In DNA, the CDR3 is TGTGCCAGCAAAGAGGGAGTGAATGAGCAGTTCTTC.